This TCR beta chain stems from a study of Ad26.COV2.S vaccination and SARS-CoV-2 variants. V lost 4 bases, J lost 6 bases, and 16 bases lay in between. This CDR3 has 15 residues. Germline loops: CDR1 MNHEY, CDR2 SMNVEV (reference sequence). The sample's treatment: some 19 received Ad26.COV2.S at low or high dose, single or two shots; several received placebo; per-sample allocation not given. After the first vaccine or placebo injection, samples were drawn on day 63. Ad26.COV2.S expressed prefusion-stabilized spike from the original Wuhan strain. Profiling relied on immunoSEQ multiplex PCR, and the TCRdb table lists in-frame clones only, not all of them. The sample contains 290,000 or so clones, more than 70% of which appear only once.

The V and J genes are TRBV27 and TRBJ2-4, with D possibly being TRBD2 (6 bases). This receptor was taken from a person between 18 and 65 years old who received the Ad26.COV2.S COVID-19 vaccine or a placebo. Source: peripheral blood, taken in a trial of Ad26.COV2.S vaccine versus placebo. CDR3 protein: CASSWRDLPRNIQYF. CDR3 DNA: TGTGCCAGCAGTTGGAGGGACCTTCCTAGAAACATTCAGTACTTC.